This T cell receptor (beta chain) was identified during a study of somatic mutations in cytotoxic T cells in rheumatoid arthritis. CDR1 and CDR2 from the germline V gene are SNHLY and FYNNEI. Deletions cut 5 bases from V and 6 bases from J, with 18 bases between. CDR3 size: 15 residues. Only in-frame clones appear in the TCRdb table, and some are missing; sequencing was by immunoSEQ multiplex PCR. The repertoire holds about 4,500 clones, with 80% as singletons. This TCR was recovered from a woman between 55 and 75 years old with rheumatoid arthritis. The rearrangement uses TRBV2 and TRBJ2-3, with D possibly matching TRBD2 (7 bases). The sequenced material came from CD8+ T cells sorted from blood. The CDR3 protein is CASSPEAAGADTQYF. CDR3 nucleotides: TGTGCCAGCAGTCCGGAGGCGGCGGGGGCTGATACGCAGTATTTT.